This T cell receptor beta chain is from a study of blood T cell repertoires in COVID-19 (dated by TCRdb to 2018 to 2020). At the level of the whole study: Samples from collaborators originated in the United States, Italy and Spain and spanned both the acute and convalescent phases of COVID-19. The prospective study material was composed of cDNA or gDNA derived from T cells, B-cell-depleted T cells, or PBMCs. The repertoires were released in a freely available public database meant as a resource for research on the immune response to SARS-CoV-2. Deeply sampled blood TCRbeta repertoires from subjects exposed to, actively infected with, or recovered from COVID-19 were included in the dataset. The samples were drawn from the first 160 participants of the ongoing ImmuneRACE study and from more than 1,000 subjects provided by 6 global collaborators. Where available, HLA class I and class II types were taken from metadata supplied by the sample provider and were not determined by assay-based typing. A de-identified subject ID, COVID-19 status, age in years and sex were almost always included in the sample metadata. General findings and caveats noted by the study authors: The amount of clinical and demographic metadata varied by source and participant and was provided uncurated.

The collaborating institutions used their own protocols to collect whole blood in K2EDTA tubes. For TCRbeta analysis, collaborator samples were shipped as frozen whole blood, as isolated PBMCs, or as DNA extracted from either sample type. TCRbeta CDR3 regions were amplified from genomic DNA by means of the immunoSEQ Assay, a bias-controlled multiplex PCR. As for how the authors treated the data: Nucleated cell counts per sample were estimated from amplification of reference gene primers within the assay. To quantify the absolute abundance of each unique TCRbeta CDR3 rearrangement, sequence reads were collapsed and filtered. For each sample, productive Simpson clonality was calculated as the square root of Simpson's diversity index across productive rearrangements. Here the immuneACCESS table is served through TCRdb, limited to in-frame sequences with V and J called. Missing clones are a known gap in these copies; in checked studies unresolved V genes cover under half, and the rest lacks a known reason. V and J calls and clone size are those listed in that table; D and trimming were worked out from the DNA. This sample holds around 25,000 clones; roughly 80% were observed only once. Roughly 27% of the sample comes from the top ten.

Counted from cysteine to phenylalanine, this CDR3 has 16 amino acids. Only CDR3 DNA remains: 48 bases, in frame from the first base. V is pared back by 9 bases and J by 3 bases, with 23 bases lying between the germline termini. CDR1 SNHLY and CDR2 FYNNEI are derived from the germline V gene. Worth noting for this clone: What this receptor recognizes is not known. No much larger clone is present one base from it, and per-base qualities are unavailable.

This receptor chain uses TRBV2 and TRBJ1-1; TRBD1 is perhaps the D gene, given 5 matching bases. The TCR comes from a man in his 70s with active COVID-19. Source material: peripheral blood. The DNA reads TGTGCCAGGGGGATCGGGAGGGGTCTAGACGACACTGAAGCTTTCTTT. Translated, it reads CARGIGRGLDDTEAFF.